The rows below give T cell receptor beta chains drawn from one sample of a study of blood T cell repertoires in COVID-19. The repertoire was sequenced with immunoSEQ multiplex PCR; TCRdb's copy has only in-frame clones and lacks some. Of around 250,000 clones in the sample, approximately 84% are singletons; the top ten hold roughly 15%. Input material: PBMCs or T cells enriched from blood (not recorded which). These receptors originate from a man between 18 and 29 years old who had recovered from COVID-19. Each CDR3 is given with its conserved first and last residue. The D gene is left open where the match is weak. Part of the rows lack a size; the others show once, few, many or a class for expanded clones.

DNA: TGTGCCAGCAGCTTTGGGGGCGCGCAGCCCCAGCATTTT
CDR3: CASSFGGAQPQHF
D: .
J: TRBJ1-5
size: .
length: 13
V: TRBV5-8

DNA: TGTGCCAGCAGCGCCCTCGACAGCGGGTTGGCAAGCTCTGGAAACACCATATATTTT
CDR3: CASSALDSGLASSGNTIYF
D: .
J: TRBJ1-3
size: .
length: 19
V: TRBV11-3

DNA: TGTGCCAGTGACGGGGGGTACTACGAGCAGTACTTC
CDR3: CASDGGYYEQYF
D: TRBD2
J: TRBJ2-7
size: .
length: 12
V: TRBV19

DNA: TGTGCCAGCAGCGCCCGGGACAGGACGACCGGGGAGCTGTTTTTT
CDR3: CASSARDRTTGELFF
D: TRBD1
J: TRBJ2-2
size: .
length: 15
V: TRBV3-1/TRBV3-2

DNA: TGTGCCATCAGTGAGTCGATTCGGTCCTCTGCCTCTGGAAACACCATATATTTT
CDR3: CAISESIRSSASGNTIYF
D: .
J: TRBJ1-3
size: once
length: 18
V: TRBV10-3

DNA: TGTGCCAGTAGTATCTGGGACAGGGGAAATGGCTACACCTTC
CDR3: CASSIWDRGNGYTF
D: TRBD1
J: TRBJ1-2
size: .
length: 14
V: TRBV19

DNA: TGCGCCAGCAGCTTGGAGACAGGGGAAACAGATACGCAGTATTTT
CDR3: CASSLETGETDTQYF
D: TRBD1
J: TRBJ2-3
size: .
length: 15
V: TRBV5-1

DNA: TGTGCCAGTAGGCCAAGGGACAGGCACACCGGGGAGCTGTTTTTT
CDR3: CASRPRDRHTGELFF
D: TRBD1
J: TRBJ2-2
size: .
length: 15
V: TRBV19

DNA: TGTGCCAGCAGTCCGGCGGGGGATGGGACCACTGAAGCTTTCTTT
CDR3: CASSPAGDGTTEAFF
D: .
J: TRBJ1-1
size: few
length: 15
V: TRBV9

DNA: TGTGCCAGCAGCTTGAGGCAGGGCAATCAGCCCCAGCATTTT
CDR3: CASSLRQGNQPQHF
D: .
J: TRBJ1-5
size: .
length: 14
V: TRBV5-8

DNA: TGTGCCAGCAGCCCCAACCCCGGGACACGTTATGTCTACACCTTC
CDR3: CASSPNPGTRYVYTF
D: .
J: TRBJ1-2
size: .
length: 15
V: TRBV2

DNA: TGTGCCAGCAGTCTACAGGGCGGCGGCACAGATACGCAGTATTTT
CDR3: CASSLQGGGTDTQYF
D: .
J: TRBJ2-3
size: once
length: 15
V: TRBV2

DNA: TGTGCCACCAGCGGGAGCGGGGGCCTTTACAATGAGCAGTTCTTC
CDR3: CATSGSGGLYNEQFF
D: TRBD2
J: TRBJ2-1
size: .
length: 15
V: TRBV15

DNA: TGTGCCAGCAGCTTGGGCCAGGGGACCACCACGGATACGCAGTATTTT
CDR3: CASSLGQGTTTDTQYF
D: .
J: TRBJ2-3
size: once
length: 16
V: TRBV7-9

DNA: TGTGCCAGCAGTGACTGGGGGACAGGGGTTGATACGCAGTATTTT
CDR3: CASSDWGTGVDTQYF
D: TRBD1
J: TRBJ2-3
size: .
length: 15
V: TRBV6-4

DNA: TGTGCCAGCAGCCCCTCGGGGAACACTGAAGCTTTCTTT
CDR3: CASSPSGNTEAFF
D: .
J: TRBJ1-1
size: .
length: 13
V: TRBV7-9

DNA: TGTGCCAGCAGCATGTTAGCGGGGGCCTGGGATGAGCAGTTCTTC
CDR3: CASSMLAGAWDEQFF
D: TRBD2
J: TRBJ2-1
size: .
length: 15
V: TRBV5-4

DNA: TGTGCCAGCAGCTCGGGGACAGGGCCTCAAGAGACCCAGTACTTC
CDR3: CASSSGTGPQETQYF
D: TRBD1
J: TRBJ2-5
size: .
length: 15
V: TRBV11-2

DNA: TGTGCCAGCAGTTCCGACCTAGCGGGGAAAGTTTCTGAAGCTTTCTTT
CDR3: CASSSDLAGKVSEAFF
D: .
J: TRBJ1-1
size: .
length: 16
V: TRBV27

DNA: TGTGCCAGCAGGCCCACAGGGGCGGCTGGAAACACCATATATTTT
CDR3: CASRPTGAAGNTIYF
D: TRBD1
J: TRBJ1-3
size: .
length: 15
V: TRBV13

DNA: TGTGCCATCAGTGACCTGGTTAAGCTCTATTTC
CDR3: CAISDLVKLYF
D: .
J: TRBJ1-2
size: .
length: 11
V: TRBV10-3

DNA: TGTGCCAGTTACTCAGGGGGCCAGGGCAATCAGCCCCAGCATTTT
CDR3: CASYSGGQGNQPQHF
D: TRBD1
J: TRBJ1-5
size: .
length: 15
V: TRBV28

DNA: TGTGCCAGGGCCCTGAGCGGGGGCCTGAACACCGGGGAGCTGTTTTTT
CDR3: CARALSGGLNTGELFF
D: TRBD2
J: TRBJ2-2
size: .
length: 16
V: TRBV2

DNA: TGTGCCAGCACCCCGGGACAGGCGCTAGCCTACGAGCAGTACTTC
CDR3: CASTPGQALAYEQYF
D: TRBD1
J: TRBJ2-7
size: .
length: 15
V: TRBV2

DNA: TGTGCCAGTAGTGGATCAGGGGAACAGCCCCAGCATTTT
CDR3: CASSGSGEQPQHF
D: .
J: TRBJ1-5
size: .
length: 13
V: TRBV19

DNA: TGTGCCAGCAGCTTTACCTGGCGGAGTCTTGACTACACCTTC
CDR3: CASSFTWRSLDYTF
D: .
J: TRBJ1-2
size: .
length: 14
V: TRBV7-9

DNA: TGTGCCAGCAGCCAAGATTCGGGACTAGAATACAATGAGCAGTTCTTC
CDR3: CASSQDSGLEYNEQFF
D: TRBD2
J: TRBJ2-1
size: .
length: 16
V: TRBV3-1/TRBV3-2

DNA: TGTGCCAGCAGGGACAGGGATTCACCCCTCCACTTT
CDR3: CASRDRDSPLHF
D: TRBD1
J: TRBJ1-6
size: .
length: 12
V: TRBV25-1

DNA: TGTGCCAGCAGCTTTGAACTAGCTAACACAGATACGCAGTATTTT
CDR3: CASSFELANTDTQYF
D: .
J: TRBJ2-3
size: .
length: 15
V: TRBV5-4

DNA: TGTGCCAGTAGTACCGGCCGGGAAGGGACCTACGAGCAGTACTTC
CDR3: CASSTGREGTYEQYF
D: .
J: TRBJ2-7
size: .
length: 15
V: TRBV19

DNA: TGCAGCGTTGTTGGCCAGGCGAATGAGCAGTTCTTC
CDR3: CSVVGQANEQFF
D: .
J: TRBJ2-1
size: few
length: 12
V: TRBV29-1

DNA: TGTGCCAGTAGTCCCACGTGGGGGGGAGCGGGACTCCACGAGCAGTACTTC
CDR3: CASSPTWGGAGLHEQYF
D: TRBD2
J: TRBJ2-7
size: .
length: 17
V: TRBV19

DNA: TGTGCCAGCAGCTTGGGGCGGGAGGGGGCCAAAAACATTCAGTACTTC
CDR3: CASSLGREGAKNIQYF
D: TRBD2
J: TRBJ2-4
size: .
length: 16
V: TRBV5-4

DNA: TGTGCCAGCAGCCAAGATATCTACTATGGCTACACCTTC
CDR3: CASSQDIYYGYTF
D: .
J: TRBJ1-2
size: .
length: 13
V: TRBV14

DNA: TGCGCCAGCAGTTTAACAGGGGTCTCTGGAAACACCATATATTTT
CDR3: CASSLTGVSGNTIYF
D: TRBD1
J: TRBJ1-3
size: .
length: 15
V: TRBV5-1

DNA: TGTGCCAGCAGCCCGAAGGGACAGACAGGAAACACCATATATTTT
CDR3: CASSPKGQTGNTIYF
D: TRBD1
J: TRBJ1-3
size: .
length: 15
V: TRBV7-2

DNA: TGTGCCAGCAGTTACTTGTTAACACAGGGGCGCTATGGCTACACCTTC
CDR3: CASSYLLTQGRYGYTF
D: TRBD1
J: TRBJ1-2
size: .
length: 16
V: TRBV6-5

DNA: TGTGCCAGCAGCCAAGATCAAACTGCCGGGGAGCTGTTTTTT
CDR3: CASSQDQTAGELFF
D: .
J: TRBJ2-2
size: few
length: 14
V: TRBV3-1/TRBV3-2

DNA: TGCAGCGTTGGGAGGGGACAGGGGATAGCCGGGGAGCTGTTTTTT
CDR3: CSVGRGQGIAGELFF
D: TRBD1
J: TRBJ2-2
size: .
length: 15
V: TRBV29-1

DNA: TGTGCCAGCGTCGGCACGGGGGTTCTAACAGGGGAAGCTAGAAATGGCTACACCTTC
CDR3: CASVGTGVLTGEARNGYTF
D: TRBD1
J: TRBJ1-2
size: .
length: 19
V: TRBV2

DNA: TGTGCCAGCAGTGCGTCCCAGGGCAGATTGAACACTGAAGCTTTCTTT
CDR3: CASSASQGRLNTEAFF
D: .
J: TRBJ1-1
size: .
length: 16
V: TRBV2

DNA: TGTGCCAGCAGCCAAGCGGCCTACGAGCAGTACTTC
CDR3: CASSQAAYEQYF
D: .
J: TRBJ2-7
size: .
length: 12
V: TRBV3-1/TRBV3-2

DNA: TGTGCCAGCAGCCAAGGGACAGACACCGGGGAGCTGTTTTTT
CDR3: CASSQGTDTGELFF
D: .
J: TRBJ2-2
size: .
length: 14
V: TRBV3-1/TRBV3-2

DNA: TGTGCCAGCAGTGAAGCGCTTCGGGCTTTCTTT
CDR3: CASSEALRAFF
D: .
J: TRBJ1-1
size: .
length: 11
V: TRBV2

DNA: TGTGCCAGCTCACGGCAGACAGGTTCCCCCAAAAACATTCAGTACTTC
CDR3: CASSRQTGSPKNIQYF
D: .
J: TRBJ2-4
size: .
length: 16
V: TRBV18

DNA: TGTGCCAGCACCCAATACAGTGAAAAACTGTTTTTT
CDR3: CASTQYSEKLFF
D: .
J: TRBJ1-4
size: .
length: 12
V: TRBV2

DNA: TGTGCCAGCAGCTCGGGACTAGCGGGGACCGGGGAGCTGTTTTTT
CDR3: CASSSGLAGTGELFF
D: TRBD2
J: TRBJ2-2
size: .
length: 15
V: TRBV5-4

DNA: TGTGCCAGCAGTATTCAGGGGTCCACTAATGAAAAACTGTTTTTT
CDR3: CASSIQGSTNEKLFF
D: .
J: TRBJ1-4
size: few
length: 15
V: TRBV27

DNA: TGTGCCAGCAGCTTGTCCAGGGTAGATGAGCAGTTCTTC
CDR3: CASSLSRVDEQFF
D: .
J: TRBJ2-1
size: few
length: 13
V: TRBV11-3

DNA: TGTGCCAGCAGCCAAGGGGCGGGGGCGACCGCCGGGGAGCTGTTTTTT
CDR3: CASSQGAGATAGELFF
D: .
J: TRBJ2-2
size: .
length: 16
V: TRBV4-2

DNA: TGCGCCAGCAGCGTTCTGACAGGGGCGAATACTGAAGCTTTCTTT
CDR3: CASSVLTGANTEAFF
D: TRBD1
J: TRBJ1-1
size: .
length: 15
V: TRBV5-1

DNA: TGTGCCAGCAGCTTCGGATTTAGCGGTACCGGGGAGCTGTTTTTT
CDR3: CASSFGFSGTGELFF
D: .
J: TRBJ2-2
size: .
length: 15
V: TRBV5-5

DNA: TGTGCCAGCAGCGAACTGACGGGGGGGCCCCCGGGTAATACGCAGTATTTT
CDR3: CASSELTGGPPGNTQYF
D: TRBD2
J: TRBJ2-3
size: .
length: 17
V: TRBV4-2

DNA: TGCGCCAGCAGCCAAGATTGGACTAGCGGGTACAATGAGCAGTTCTTC
CDR3: CASSQDWTSGYNEQFF
D: TRBD2
J: TRBJ2-1
size: once
length: 16
V: TRBV4-1

DNA: TGTGCCAGCAGCTTAGAGACCACAGGTAAAGCTTTCTTT
CDR3: CASSLETTGKAFF
D: .
J: TRBJ1-1
size: .
length: 13
V: TRBV7-6

DNA: TGTGCCAGCAGCCCAGGGACTAGGCCGGGAGAGACCCAGTACTTC
CDR3: CASSPGTRPGETQYF
D: TRBD2
J: TRBJ2-5
size: .
length: 15
V: TRBV3-1/TRBV3-2

DNA: TGTGCCAGCTCCTTCCACAAGGAGGATAGCAATCAGCCCCAGCATTTT
CDR3: CASSFHKEDSNQPQHF
D: .
J: TRBJ1-5
size: once
length: 16
V: TRBV28

DNA: TGTGCCAGCAGTCTGACAGGGAGCTCCTATAATTCACCCCTCCACTTT
CDR3: CASSLTGSSYNSPLHF
D: TRBD1
J: TRBJ1-6
size: .
length: 16
V: TRBV28

DNA: TGTGCCAGCAGCCAGTCTGGGTCGCGTAGCCGAAATAACTATGGCTACACCTTC
CDR3: CASSQSGSRSRNNYGYTF
D: .
J: TRBJ1-2
size: once
length: 18
V: TRBV3-1/TRBV3-2